Each of the 14 T cell receptor beta chains below was sequenced from the same sample in a study of T-cell reconstitution after alpha-beta-depleted transplantation in children. For TCRbeta, the library was prepared with unique molecular identifiers. A single record per CDR3 protein comes from TCRdb applying MiXCR to the PCR reads. The sample records 60,000 to 80,000 distinct CDR3 sequences, approximately 7.3% being singletons. Sample: PBMCs from the stem cell graft donor, taken from the stem cell graft. The origin of the receptors is a human donor who donated a stem cell graft to a child with acute lymphoblastic leukemia.

The chain joins TRBV18 to TRBJ2-7; D unclear. In germline, CDR1 is KGHSH, CDR2 LQKENI. The CDR3 length is 12 residues. V lost 2 bases to trimming and J lost 6 bases, with 8 bases between them. The CDR3 region has the DNA TGTGCCAGCTCACCAGGCTCTACCGAGCAGTACTTC. This sequence encodes CASSPGSTEQYF.

This clonotype occurred many times. The chain couples TRBV12-3 or TRBV12-4 to TRBJ1-1; tentatively, D is TRBD1 (5 bases). V gave up 3 bases and J gave up 2 bases, with 7 bases separating them. The CDR3 consists of 13 residues. CDR3 sequence (DNA): TGTGCCAGCAGTTTGGGGGTAAACACTGAAGCTTTCTTT. It specifies CASSLGVNTEAFF.

This clonotype came up many times. This chain links TRBV7-6 with TRBJ2-3, with 9 bases that match TRBD2. The CDR3 extends over 20 amino acids. CDR1 is SGHVS and CDR2 is FNYEAQ in the germline V gene. Trimming cost V 0 bases and J 1 base; bases outside gene matches: 14. The CDR3 spells CASSLAHGVSGRSRTDTQYF. In DNA form, the CDR3 reads TGTGCCAGCAGCTTAGCTCACGGTGTTAGCGGGAGATCCCGCACAGATACGCAGTATTTT.

The CDR3 coding sequence is TGCAGTGCTACTAGCGCGGCCCTCTCTGGGGCCAACGTCCTGACTTTC. As protein: CSATSAALSGANVLTF. The chain recombines TRBV20-1 with TRBJ2-6; a possible D gene is TRBD2 (6 bases). Trimming stripped 4 bases from V and 0 bases from J, with 13 bases between. The length of the CDR3 is 16 residues. In germline, CDR1 is DFQATT, CDR2 SNEGSKA (reference sequence).

This clonotype has ten or more counts. The V and J genes are TRBV2 and TRBJ2-7, with 9 nucleotides matching TRBD1. Germline CDR1 is SNHLY and CDR2 is FYNNEI. The CDR3 has 13 residues. J lost 5 bases, V lost 10 bases, and 9 bases had no gene match. For the CDR3, the DNA is TGTGCCACTACGGGACAGGGTATCAACGAGCAGTACTTC. The encoded protein is CATTGQGINEQYF.

The V gene is TRBV18, the J gene TRBJ1-3; D ambiguous. The CDR3 consists of 15 residues. CDR1 KGHSH and CDR2 LQKENI come from the germline V gene. Trimming took 6 bases from V and 0 from J, leaving 12 bases between them. DNA for the CDR3: TGTGCCAGCTCCCGGACGGCAAGCTCTGGAAACACCATATATTTT. Encoded protein: CASSRTASSGNTIYF.

Many counts were recorded for this clonotype. The chain joins TRBV27 to TRBJ2-3; 8 bases line up with TRBD1. The V gene's germline CDR1 is MNHEY and CDR2 SMNVEV (reference sequence). V dropped 2 bases and J dropped 5; count of bases not matched to a gene: 3. There are 14 residues in the CDR3. The CDR3 bases are TGTGCCAGCAGTTTAGTGGACAGGGTAGATACGCAGTATTTT. Translating it yields CASSLVDRVDTQYF.

This clonotype occurred many times. A read error may account for a junction end that differs from germline. The rearrangement links TRBV5-1 to TRBJ2-1; no reliable D call. The CDR3 consists of 9 residues. Per the germline V gene, CDR1 is SGHRS and CDR2 is YFSETQ. The chain's CDR3 is CASSSLHRF. CDR3 nucleotide sequence: TGCGCCAGCAGCTCCCTTCACCGATTC.

This clonotype was seen more than once but under ten times. The chain is built from TRBV11-3 and TRBJ2-7, with D hard to call. The germline V gene has CDR1 SGHNT and CDR2 YENEEA. Trimming left V 1 base short and J 0 bases short, with 10 bases between. The length of the CDR3 is 15 residues. The CDR3 nucleotides read TGTGCCAGCAGCTTAGTTGTAGGGAACTCCTACGAGCAGTACTTC. Encoded protein: CASSLVVGNSYEQYF.

This clonotype was seen a handful of times. The J gene is TRBJ1-1, the V gene TRBV12-3 or TRBV12-4; TRBD1 is a possible D gene (5 bases). Trimming shortened V by 5 bases and J by 2 bases, and 12 bases separated the two germline ends. This CDR3 region has 14 residues. The CDR3 DNA sequence: TGTGCCAGCAGTAAAGTACAGGTTAACACTGAAGCTTTCTTT. Encoded protein: CASSKVQVNTEAFF.

This clonotype has more than one count but fewer than ten. The V and J genes are TRBV2 and TRBJ2-3, with 14 bases identical to TRBD2. The CDR3 totals 14 residues. The germline gives CDR1 SNHLY, CDR2 FYNNEI. Germline trimming cut 6 bases from V and 7 bases from J; bases unmatched to any gene: 3. The CDR3 DNA follows: TGTGCCAGCAGGGGGACTAGCGGGAGAAATACGCAGTATTTT. This gives the protein CASRGTSGRNTQYF.

This clonotype has at least ten counts. The chain uses TRBV4-3 and TRBJ2-7; D is possibly TRBD1 or TRBD2 (5 bases each). Germline values: CDR1 LGHNA, CDR2 YSLEER. There are 13 residues in the CDR3. The V gene lost 0 bases and the J gene lost 5 bases, with 8 bases spanning the gap. In DNA, the CDR3 is TGCGCCAGCAGCCAAGATCGGGGCGACGAGCAGTACTTC. This sequence encodes CASSQDRGDEQYF.

This clonotype was seen many times. V usage is TRBV9 and J usage is TRBJ2-7; 8 bases align to TRBD1. CDR1 is SGDLS, CDR2 YYNGEE, per germline. The trim removed 1 base at V and 0 bases at J, leaving 6 bases unmatched. This CDR3 region has 16 residues. The CDR3, as DNA: TGTGCCAGCAGCGTAACTATACAGGGGGACTCCTACGAGCAGTACTTC. Its translation: CASSVTIQGDSYEQYF. Drawing the rest from reference TRBV9 and TRBJ2-7, the complete variable domain is DSGVTQTPKHLITATGQRVTLRCSPRSGDLSVYWYQQSLDQGLQFLIQYYNGEERAKGNILERFSAQQFPDLHSELNLSSLELGDSALYFCASSVTIQGDSYEQYFGPGTRLTVT.

This clonotype was observed a handful of times. The rearrangement joins TRBV19 to TRBJ2-7; TRBD2 matches 8 bases. Germline V gene sequence: CDR1 LNHDA, CDR2 SQIVND (reference sequence). Unmatched junction bases numbered 7, after V lost 9 bases and J lost 0 bases. The CDR3 runs 14 residues. Written as DNA, the CDR3 is TGTGCCAGCCAGCGGGGGAAGAGCTCCTACGAGCAGTACTTC. Protein sequence: CASQRGKSSYEQYF.